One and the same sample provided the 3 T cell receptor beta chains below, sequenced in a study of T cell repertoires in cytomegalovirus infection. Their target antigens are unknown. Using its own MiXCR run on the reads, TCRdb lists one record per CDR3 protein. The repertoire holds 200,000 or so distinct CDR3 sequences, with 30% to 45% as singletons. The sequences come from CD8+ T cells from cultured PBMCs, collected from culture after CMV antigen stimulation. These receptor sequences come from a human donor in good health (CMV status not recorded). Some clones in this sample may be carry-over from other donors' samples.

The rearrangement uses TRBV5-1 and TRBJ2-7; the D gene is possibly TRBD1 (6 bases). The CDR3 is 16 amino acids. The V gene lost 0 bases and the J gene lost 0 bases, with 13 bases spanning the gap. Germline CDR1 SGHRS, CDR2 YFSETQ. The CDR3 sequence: CASSLDRVHNSYEQYF. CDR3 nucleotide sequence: TGCGCCAGCAGCTTGGACAGGGTTCACAACTCCTACGAGCAGTACTTC.

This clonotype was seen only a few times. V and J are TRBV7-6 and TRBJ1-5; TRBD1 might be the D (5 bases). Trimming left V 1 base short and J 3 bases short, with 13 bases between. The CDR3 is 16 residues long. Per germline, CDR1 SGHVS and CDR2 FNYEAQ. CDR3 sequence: CASSLGGRAYNQPQHF. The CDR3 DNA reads TGTGCCAGCAGCTTAGGGGGCAGAGCATACAATCAGCCCCAGCATTTT.

The CDR3 region has the DNA TGTGCCAGCAGCTTGGGCGGTGGGGGATCTGAACAGTACTTC. This sequence encodes CASSLGGGGSEQYF. The chain is built from TRBV5-6 and TRBJ2-7; TRBD1 or TRBD2 may be the D gene (5 bases each). The ends were cut back, 0 bases at V and 10 bases at J, with 17 bases in the middle. From germline, CDR1 is SGHDT and CDR2 YYEEEE. This CDR3 is built from 14 residues.